The subject of this entry is one T cell receptor beta chain. What it binds is unknown. This entry is derived from a study of graft-versus-host responses after intestinal transplantation. Study as a whole: Induction using anti-thymocyte globulin, followed by tacrolimus and steroids for about 3 years, was given to all recipients.

The study's findings and limits: GvH clones surfaced in recipient marrow, some emerging earlier in ileum or blood. Patients who carried graft-donor T cell macrochimerism also had high graft-versus-host to host-versus-graft clonal ratios in their allografts.

The CDR3 totals 16 residues. The germline CDR1 and CDR2 sequences are SGHAT and FQNNGV. The junction had 10 bases not matched to a gene; V was cut back by 5 bases and J by 4 bases. Generated by immunoSEQ multiplex PCR, the TCRdb table keeps only in-frame clones and is missing some. The sample holds 85,000 to 95,000 clones; about 93% are singletons and the top ten take roughly 2%. This TCR derives from a human donor who received an intestinal transplant. The genes are TRBV11-2 and TRBJ2-3; TRBD1 aligns across 9 bases. Sequencing was performed on unstimulated CD8+ T cells sorted from spleen or lymph node cells, taken before intestinal transplant. The chain's CDR3 is CASSLGTGIGADTQYF. CDR3 nucleotide sequence: TGTGCCAGCAGCCTAGGGACAGGGATAGGGGCAGATACGCAGTATTTT.